Reported below is one T cell receptor (beta chain). Its target is unknown. Time point noted: recipient sample about 28 days before transplant, after cytoreduction. Blood collection times were about day -28 and days 30, 100, 180 posttransplant. Clones were sequenced by immunoSEQ multiplex PCR, and TCRdb holds only the in-frame ones, with some missing. In the table there are around 25,000 clones, roughly 88% of which are singletons. Trimming cost V 7 bases and J 5 bases; bases outside gene matches: 7. Germline-derived CDR1 and CDR2 are SNHLY and FYNNEI. The CDR3 is made up of 14 amino acids. The data are from a study of T cell clonotyping in hematopoietic cell transplantation. Study results and caveats: Higher Inverse Simpson Index values in graft donor and pretransplant recipient predicted broader posttransplant TCR diversity. Few recipient clonotypes overlapped donors; over 95% were de novo at given depth. Without cell sorting, CD4 versus CD8 contributions remain unresolved.

Here the sequenced sample was peripheral blood mononuclear cells, taken before stem cell transplant. The clonotype comes from a woman aged 55 to 70 with acute myeloid leukemia. Some clones in this sample may be carry-over from other donors' samples. The J gene is TRBJ1-4, the V gene TRBV2; TRBD1 aligns across 7 bases. The CDR3 loop is CASTQTGPNEKLFF. Here the CDR3 DNA reads TGTGCCAGCACCCAGACAGGGCCAAATGAAAAACTGTTTTTT.